This TCR beta chain is drawn from a study of T cells in Graves' hyperthyroidism and ophthalmopathy. Study findings and constraints: Ophthalmopathy was told apart from stable hyperthyroidism by a 13 V-J model. Most clonotypes that expanded in the thyroid above 0.001 also showed up in blood.

Exclusion of a patient resulted from uncontrolled infection, other autoimmune disease, pregnancy or lactation. The PBMCs studied were ones that came from roughly 9.4 ml fresh peripheral blood. This clonotype was observed many times. Its antigen is not known. The investigators amplified TCR beta CDR3 regions from RNA transcripts. A first-round RT-PCR of the TCR CDR3 used the HTBI primer set. TCRdb reprocessed the multiplex PCR reads with MiXCR, giving one entry per CDR3 protein. Among fewer than 650,000 distinct CDR3 sequences, roughly 15% were seen once, and the ten largest hold around 4.5%. The receptor's source is a woman in her 40s with Graves' ophthalmopathy. Sequencing was carried out using blood.

The CDR3 DNA follows: TGTGCCAGCAGTGAACTCGGGCCGCATCAGCCCCAGCATTTT. This sequence encodes CASSELGPHQPQHF. This sequence joins TRBV6-1 and TRBJ1-5; D is unclear. CDR1 is MNHNS and CDR2 is SASEGT in the germline V gene. Trimming took off 2 bases at V and 5 bases at J, with 10 bases between the two ends. The CDR3 loop spans 14 amino acids.